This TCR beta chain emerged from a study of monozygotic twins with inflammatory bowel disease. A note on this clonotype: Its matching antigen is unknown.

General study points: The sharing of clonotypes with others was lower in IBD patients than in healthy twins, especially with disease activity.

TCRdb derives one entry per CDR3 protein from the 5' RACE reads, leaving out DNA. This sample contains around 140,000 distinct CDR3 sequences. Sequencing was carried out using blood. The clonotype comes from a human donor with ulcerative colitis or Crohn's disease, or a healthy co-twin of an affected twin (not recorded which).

The CDR3 loop reads CSAPSAGVAYEQYF. The genes are TRBV20-1 and TRBJ2-7; TCRdb's D call, TRBD1, is unchecked because there is no DNA. CDR1 is DFQATT and CDR2 is SNEGSKA in the germline V gene (reference sequence). This CDR3 is 14 amino acids long.